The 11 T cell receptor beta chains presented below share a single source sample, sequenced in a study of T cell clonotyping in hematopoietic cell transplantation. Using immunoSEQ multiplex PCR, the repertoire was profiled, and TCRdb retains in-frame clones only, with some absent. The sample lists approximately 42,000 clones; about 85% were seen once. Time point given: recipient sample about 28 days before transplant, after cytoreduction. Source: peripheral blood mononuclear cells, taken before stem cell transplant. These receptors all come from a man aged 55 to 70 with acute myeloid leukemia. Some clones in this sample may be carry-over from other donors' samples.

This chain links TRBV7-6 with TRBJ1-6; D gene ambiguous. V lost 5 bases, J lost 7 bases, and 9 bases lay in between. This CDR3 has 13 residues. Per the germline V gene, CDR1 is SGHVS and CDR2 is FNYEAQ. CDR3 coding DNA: TGTGCCAGCAGCCCTTACAACAATTCACCCCTCCACTTT. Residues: CASSPYNNSPLHF.

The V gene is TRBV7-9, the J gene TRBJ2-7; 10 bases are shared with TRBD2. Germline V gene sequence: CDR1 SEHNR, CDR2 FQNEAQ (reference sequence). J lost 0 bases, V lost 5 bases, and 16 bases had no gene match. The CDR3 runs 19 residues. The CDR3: CASSVGLAALNIDSYEQYF. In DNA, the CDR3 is TGTGCCAGCAGCGTTGGACTAGCGGCCTTAAACATAGACTCCTACGAGCAGTACTTC.

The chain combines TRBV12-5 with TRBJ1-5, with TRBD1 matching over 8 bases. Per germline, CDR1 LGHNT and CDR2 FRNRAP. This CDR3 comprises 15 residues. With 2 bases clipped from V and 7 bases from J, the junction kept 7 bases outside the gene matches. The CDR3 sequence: CASGLWTGIGQPQHF. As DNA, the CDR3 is TGTGCTAGTGGTTTGTGGACAGGGATCGGACAGCCCCAGCATTTT.

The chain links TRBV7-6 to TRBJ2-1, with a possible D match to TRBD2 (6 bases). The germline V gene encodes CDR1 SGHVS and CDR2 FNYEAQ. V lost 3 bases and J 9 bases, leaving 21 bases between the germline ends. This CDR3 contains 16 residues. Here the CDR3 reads CASSFISGELGGEQFF. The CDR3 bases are TGTGCCAGCAGCTTTATCTCGGGGGAACTCGGGGGTGAGCAGTTCTTC.

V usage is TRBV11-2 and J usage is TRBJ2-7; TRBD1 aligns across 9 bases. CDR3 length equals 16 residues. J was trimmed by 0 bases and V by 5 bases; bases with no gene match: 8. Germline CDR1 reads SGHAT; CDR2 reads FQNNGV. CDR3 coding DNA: TGTGCCAGCAGCCCAGGACAGGGGCTCGTCTCCTACGAGCAGTACTTC. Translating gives CASSPGQGLVSYEQYF.

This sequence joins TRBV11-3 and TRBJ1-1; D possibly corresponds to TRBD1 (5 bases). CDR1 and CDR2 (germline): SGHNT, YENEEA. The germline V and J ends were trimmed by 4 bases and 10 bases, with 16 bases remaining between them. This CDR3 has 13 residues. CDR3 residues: CASSSLTGTGAFF. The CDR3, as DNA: TGTGCCAGCAGCTCCCTCACAGGTACGGGAGCTTTCTTT. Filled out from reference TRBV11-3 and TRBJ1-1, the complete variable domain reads EAGVVQSPRYKIIEKKQPVAFWCNPISGHNTLYWYLQNLGQGPELLIRYENEEAVDDSQLPKDRFSAERLKGVDSTLKIQPAELGDSAVYLCASSSLTGTGAFFGQGTRLTVV.

DNA of the CDR3: TGTGCCAGCAGCTCCTACGGGGGGTCAGTGGGGGAGCTGTTTTTT. Its protein product is CASSSYGGSVGELFF. V usage is TRBV7-3 and J usage is TRBJ2-2; 7 positions agree with TRBD2. Losses at the gene ends were 4 bases for V and 8 bases for J; bases not matched to a gene: 10. The germline V gene encodes CDR1 SGHTA and CDR2 FQGTGA. The CDR3 contains 15 residues.

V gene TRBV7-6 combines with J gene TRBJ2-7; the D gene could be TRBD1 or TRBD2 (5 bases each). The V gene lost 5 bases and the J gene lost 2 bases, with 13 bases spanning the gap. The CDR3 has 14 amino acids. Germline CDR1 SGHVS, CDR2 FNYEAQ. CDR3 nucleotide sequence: TGTGCCAGCAGCAGCCGGGACCAGACCTACGAGCAGTACTTC. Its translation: CASSSRDQTYEQYF.

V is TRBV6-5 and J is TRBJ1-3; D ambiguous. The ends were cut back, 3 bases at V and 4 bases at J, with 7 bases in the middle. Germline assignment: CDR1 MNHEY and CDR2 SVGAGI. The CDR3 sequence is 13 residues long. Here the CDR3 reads CASSYGTGNTIYF. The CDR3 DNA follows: TGTGCCAGCAGTTATGGAACGGGAAACACCATATATTTT.

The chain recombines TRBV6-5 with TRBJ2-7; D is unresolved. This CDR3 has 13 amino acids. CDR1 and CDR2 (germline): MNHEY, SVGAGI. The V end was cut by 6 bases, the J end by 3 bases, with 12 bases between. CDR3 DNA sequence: TGTGCCAGCAGGTTAGGACGGAACTACGAGCAGTACTTC. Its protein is CASRLGRNYEQYF.

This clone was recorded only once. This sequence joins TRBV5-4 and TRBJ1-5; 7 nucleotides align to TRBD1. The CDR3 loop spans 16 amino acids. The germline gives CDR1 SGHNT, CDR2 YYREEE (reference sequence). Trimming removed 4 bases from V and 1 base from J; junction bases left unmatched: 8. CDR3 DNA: TGTGCCAGCAGCCGGTGGTCAGGGGGGAGCAATCAGCCCCAGCATTTT. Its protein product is CASSRWSGGSNQPQHF.